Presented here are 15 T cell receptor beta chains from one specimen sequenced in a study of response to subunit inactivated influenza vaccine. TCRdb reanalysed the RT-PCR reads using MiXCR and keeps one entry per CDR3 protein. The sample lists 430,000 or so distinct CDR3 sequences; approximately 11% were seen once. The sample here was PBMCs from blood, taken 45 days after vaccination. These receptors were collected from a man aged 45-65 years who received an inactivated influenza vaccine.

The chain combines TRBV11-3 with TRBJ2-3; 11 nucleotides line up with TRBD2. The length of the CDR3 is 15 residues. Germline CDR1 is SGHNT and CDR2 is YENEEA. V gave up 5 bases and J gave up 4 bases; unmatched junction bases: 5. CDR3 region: CASSATSGVSDTQYF. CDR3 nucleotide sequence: TGTGCCAGCAGCGCGACTAGCGGGGTATCAGATACGCAGTATTTT.

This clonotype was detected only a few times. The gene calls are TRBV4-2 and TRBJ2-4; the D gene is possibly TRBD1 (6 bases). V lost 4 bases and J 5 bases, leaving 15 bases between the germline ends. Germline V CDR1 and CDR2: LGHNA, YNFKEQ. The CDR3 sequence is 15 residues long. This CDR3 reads CASSPPDSLQNIQYF. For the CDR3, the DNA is TGTGCCAGCAGCCCCCCGGACAGTCTACAAAACATTCAGTACTTC.

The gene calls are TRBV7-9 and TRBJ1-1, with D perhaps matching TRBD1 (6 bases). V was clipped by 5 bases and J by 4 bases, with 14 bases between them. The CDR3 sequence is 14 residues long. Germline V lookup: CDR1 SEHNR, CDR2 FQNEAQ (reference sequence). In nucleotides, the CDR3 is TGTGCCAGCAGCCGACAAGGGGGGAGCACTGAAGCTTTCTTT. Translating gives CASSRQGGSTEAFF.

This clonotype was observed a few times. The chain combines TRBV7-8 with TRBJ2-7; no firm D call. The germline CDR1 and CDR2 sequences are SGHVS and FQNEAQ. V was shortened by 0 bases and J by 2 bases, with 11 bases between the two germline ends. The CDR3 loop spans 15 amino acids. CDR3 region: CASSLALGSTYEQYF. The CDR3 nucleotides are TGTGCCAGCAGCTTAGCGCTAGGCTCAACCTACGAGCAGTACTTC.

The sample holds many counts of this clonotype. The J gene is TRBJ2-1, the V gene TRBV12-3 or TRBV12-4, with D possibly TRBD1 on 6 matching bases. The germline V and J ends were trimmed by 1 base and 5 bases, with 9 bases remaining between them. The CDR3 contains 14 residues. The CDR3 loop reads CASSLGQGHNEQFF. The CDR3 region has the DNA TGTGCCAGCAGTTTAGGGCAGGGGCACAATGAGCAGTTCTTC.

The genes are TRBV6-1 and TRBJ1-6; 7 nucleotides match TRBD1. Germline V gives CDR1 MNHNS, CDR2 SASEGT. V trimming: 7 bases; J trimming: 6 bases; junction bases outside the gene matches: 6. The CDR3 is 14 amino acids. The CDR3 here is CASTRQGGNSPLHF. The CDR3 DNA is TGTGCCAGCACAAGACAGGGTGGTAATTCACCCCTCCACTTT.

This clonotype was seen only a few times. The CDR3 protein is CASSKVASGFYEQYF. CDR3 bases: TGTGCCAGCAGCAAAGTGGCTAGCGGGTTCTACGAGCAGTACTTC. This chain uses TRBV7-8 with TRBJ2-7, with 8 bases identical to TRBD2. Germline CDR1 SGHVS, CDR2 FQNEAQ. After removal of 5 bases from V and 3 bases from J, the junction contained 9 bases not matched to a gene. The length of the CDR3 is 15 residues.

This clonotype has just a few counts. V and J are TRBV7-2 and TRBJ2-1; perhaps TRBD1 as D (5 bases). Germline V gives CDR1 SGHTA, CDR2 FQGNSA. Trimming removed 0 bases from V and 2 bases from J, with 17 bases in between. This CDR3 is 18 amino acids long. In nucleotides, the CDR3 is TGTGCCAGCAGCTTAGCGTGGGGCAGAAAGGTCGCCTACAATGAGCAGTTCTTC. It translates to CASSLAWGRKVAYNEQFF.

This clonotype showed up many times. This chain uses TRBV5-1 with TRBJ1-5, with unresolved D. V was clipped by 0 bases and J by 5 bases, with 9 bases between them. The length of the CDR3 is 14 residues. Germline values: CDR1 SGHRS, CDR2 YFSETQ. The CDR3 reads CASSLGPEHQPQHF. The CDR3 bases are TGCGCCAGCAGCTTGGGGCCAGAGCATCAGCCCCAGCATTTT.

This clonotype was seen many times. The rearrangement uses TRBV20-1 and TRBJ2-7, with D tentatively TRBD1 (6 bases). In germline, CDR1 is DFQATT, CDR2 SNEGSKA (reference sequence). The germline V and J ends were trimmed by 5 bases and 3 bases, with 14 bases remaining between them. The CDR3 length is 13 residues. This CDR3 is CSAFGQNNYEQYF. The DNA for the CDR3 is TGCAGTGCTTTTGGACAGAATAACTACGAGCAGTACTTC.

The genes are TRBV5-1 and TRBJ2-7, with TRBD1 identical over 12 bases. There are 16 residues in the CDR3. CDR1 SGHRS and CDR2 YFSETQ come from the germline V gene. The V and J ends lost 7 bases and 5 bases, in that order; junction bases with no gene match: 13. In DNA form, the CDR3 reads TGCGCCAGCGGAAAATCGTCCGGGACAGGGGGCCACGAGCAGTACTTC. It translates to CASGKSSGTGGHEQYF.

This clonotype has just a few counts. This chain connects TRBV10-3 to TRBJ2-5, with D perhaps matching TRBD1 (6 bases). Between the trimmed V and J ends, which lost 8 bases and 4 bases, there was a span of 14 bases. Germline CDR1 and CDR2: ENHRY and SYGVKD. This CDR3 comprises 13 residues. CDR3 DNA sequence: TGTGCCATCGGCGAGGGGGTGGGAGAGACCCAGTACTTC. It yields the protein CAIGEGVGETQYF.

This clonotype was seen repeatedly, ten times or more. The CDR3 region has the DNA TGCAGCGTTCGGCGGGGTCGCGCTTTCTTT. Its protein product is CSVRRGRAFF. V is TRBV29-1 and J is TRBJ1-1; no reliable D call. CDR3 length equals 10 residues. The germline V gene has CDR1 SQVTM and CDR2 ANQGSEA. The ends were cut back, 5 bases at V and 11 bases at J, with 12 bases in the middle.

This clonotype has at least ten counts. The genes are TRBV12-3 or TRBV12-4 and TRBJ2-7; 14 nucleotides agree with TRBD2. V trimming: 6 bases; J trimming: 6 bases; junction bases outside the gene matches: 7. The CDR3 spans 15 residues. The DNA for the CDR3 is TGTGCCAGCAGCCAGGGACTAGCGGGAGTTGGCGAGCAGTACTTC. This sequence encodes CASSQGLAGVGEQYF.

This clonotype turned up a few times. DNA of the CDR3: TGCGCCAGCAGCTTGGTCTTACCCGGGGACATTCAGTACTTC. Encoded protein: CASSLVLPGDIQYF. V is TRBV5-1 and J is TRBJ2-4; D is perhaps TRBD2 (5 bases). Germline lookup yields CDR1 SGHRS and CDR2 YFSETQ. V lost 0 bases and J 8 bases, leaving 12 bases between the germline ends. The CDR3 length is 14 residues.